This record covers a single TCR beta chain. One entry per CDR3 protein, called by TCRdb with MiXCR from the 5' RACE reads. This table has more than 50,000 distinct CDR3 sequences, about 12% appearing once. This sample was taken from a study of early T cells in non-severe SARS-CoV-2 infection. The sample in question was whole blood, obtained at baseline. The clonotype originates from an adult who was a healthcare worker with PCR-confirmed SARS-CoV-2 infection or an uninfected control (not recorded which).

CDR3 in amino acids: CASSLSRGYIQYF. Written as DNA, the CDR3 is TGTGCCAGCAGCTTATCCAGGGGCTACATTCAGTACTTC. The chain carries TRBV7-6 and TRBJ2-4; perhaps TRBD1 as D (6 bases). V was trimmed by 2 bases and J by 8 bases, leaving 10 bases between them. There are 13 residues in the CDR3. Germline values: CDR1 SGHVS, CDR2 FNYEAQ.